The 6 T cell receptor beta chains in this list originate from one sample, sequenced in a study of T cell responses to AZD1222 COVID-19 vaccine. The assay was immunoSEQ multiplex PCR, and TCRdb's table has in-frame clones only and misses some. The repertoire includes some 180,000 clones, approximately 95% of them detected once, and roughly 1% sits in the top ten. Sequenced material: peripheral blood, taken 28 days after the second dose of the MenACWY control vaccine. The receptors originated from an adult who received the MenACWY meningococcal vaccine as a control.

This clone was seen a handful of times. This chain connects TRBV7-8 to TRBJ1-3, with D unresolved. CDR1 is SGHVS, CDR2 FQNEAQ, per germline. CDR3 size: 17 residues. The germline V and J ends were trimmed by 0 bases and 0 bases, with 12 bases remaining between them. The CDR3 spells CASSLAYGRISGNTIYF. In DNA form, the CDR3 reads TGTGCCAGCAGCTTAGCTTACGGGCGGATCTCTGGAAACACCATATATTTT.

The J gene is TRBJ1-5, the V gene TRBV6-5; 7 bases map to TRBD1. Per the germline V gene, CDR1 is MNHEY and CDR2 is SVGAGI. The CDR3 extends over 14 amino acids. V lost 2 bases, J lost 6 bases, and 4 bases stayed unmatched. CDR3 DNA sequence: TGTGCCAGCAGTTACCCCGGGACAGTTCAGCCCCAGCATTTT. Its protein is CASSYPGTVQPQHF.

The chain employs TRBV2 and TRBJ1-5, with a tentative D call TRBD1 (5 bases). Germline V gene lookup returns CDR1 SNHLY and CDR2 FYNNEI. The CDR3 runs 15 residues. V was trimmed by 4 bases and J by 3 bases, leaving 13 bases between them. This chain's CDR3 is CASSAHGAVNQPQHF. The CDR3, as DNA: TGTGCCAGCAGTGCGCATGGGGCGGTCAATCAGCCCCAGCATTTT.

Here the CDR3 DNA reads TGTGCCAGCAGTGACGGGAGGGCAGATACGCAGTATTTT. As protein: CASSDGRADTQYF. The V gene is TRBV2, the J gene TRBJ2-3, with 8 bases lining up with TRBD2. The germline V gene has CDR1 SNHLY and CDR2 FYNNEI. Losses at the gene ends were 3 bases for V and 4 bases for J; bases not matched to a gene: 0. The CDR3 sequence is 13 residues long.

V gene TRBV6-4 combines with J gene TRBJ1-2, with D possibly being TRBD1 (5 bases). This CDR3 is built from 13 residues. The V end was cut by 2 bases, the J end by 5 bases, with 9 bases between. Germline lookup yields CDR1 MRHNA and CDR2 SNTAGT. CDR3 DNA sequence: TGTGCCAGCAGTGACCTGGGGGGGTATGGCTACACCTTC. This sequence encodes CASSDLGGYGYTF.

The chain has TRBV15 and TRBJ1-1, with D uncertain. The CDR3 has 16 residues. Germline values: CDR1 LNHNV, CDR2 YYDKDF (reference sequence). Trimming left V 5 bases short and J 0 bases short, with 16 bases between. CDR3 residues: CATSQNLNPLNTEAFF. The CDR3 region has the DNA TGTGCCACCAGCCAGAATCTCAACCCACTGAACACTGAAGCTTTCTTT.